These T cell receptor beta chains were read from a single sample in a study of OX40 agonist ivuxolimab in advanced cancers. Assay: immunoSEQ multiplex PCR; the TCRdb copy retains only in-frame clones and omits some. The data hold roughly 30,000 clones, with approximately 86% observed a single time. This specimen was CD4+ or CD8+ T cells sorted from blood, taken in a trial of the OX40 agonist ivuxolimab. These receptors were collected from an adult with an advanced solid tumor such as melanoma, head and neck, liver or kidney cancer. Both conserved end residues are part of each CDR3. The order of the fields is J gene, V gene, D gene, clone size, CDR3 DNA, CDR3 protein. The D gene is left open where the match is weak. Expanded clones get a size class; other rows say once, few or many, or leave the size out.

>TRBJ2-1|TRBV9|.|.
TGTGCCAGCAGCGGAAGCTCCTACAATGAGCAGTTCTTC
CASSGSSYNEQFF
>TRBJ2-1|TRBV5-1|.|once
TGCGCCAGCAGCTTTCTAGACAATGAGCAGTTCTTC
CASSFLDNEQFF
>TRBJ1-2|TRBV28|TRBD1|once
TGTGCCAGCAGTAAAAGACAGGGGATGGATGGCTACACCTTC
CASSKRQGMDGYTF
>TRBJ1-6|TRBV5-6|TRBD1|.
TGTGCCAGCACCTTGAGAATCAGGGGGACTTATAATTCACCCCTCCACTTT
CASTLRIRGTYNSPLHF
>TRBJ2-3|TRBV6-5|.|.
TGTGCCAGCAGTCAAGGTAGCACAGATACGCAGTATTTT
CASSQGSTDTQYF
>TRBJ2-7|TRBV27|TRBD1|once
TGTGCCAGCTCACCCGACAGGGTCCCCTACGAGCAGTACTTC
CASSPDRVPYEQYF
>TRBJ1-1|TRBV5-6|.|.
TGTGCCAGCAGCCCCCCCCGCCGCGAGGGCTGGAACACTGAAGCTTTCTTT
CASSPPRREGWNTEAFF
>TRBJ2-2|TRBV9|.|.
TGTGCCAGCAGCCCGGGTGGTACCGGGGAGCTGTTTTTT
CASSPGGTGELFF
>TRBJ1-5|TRBV5-6|.|.
TGTGCCAGCAGCTTGGATGGGCAGCCCCATCAGCCCCAGCATTTT
CASSLDGQPHQPQHF
>TRBJ2-5|TRBV4-1|.|.
TGCGCCAGCAGCCAATTCTGGCTAGCCCGCGAGACCCAGTACTTC
CASSQFWLARETQYF
>TRBJ2-7|TRBV29-1|.|.
TGCAGCGTAGGGGCGTACTACGAGCAGTACTTC
CSVGAYYEQYF
>TRBJ2-7|TRBV11-3|TRBD2|.
TGTGCCAGCAGCTCACGCGGGAGACCCTACGAGCAGTACTTC
CASSSRGRPYEQYF
>TRBJ1-5|TRBV5-6|.|once
TGTGCCAGCAGCTCAGACAGTAGCAATCAGCCCCAGCATTTT
CASSSDSSNQPQHF